This is a list of T cell receptor beta chains from one sample in a study of regulatory T cells in long-lasting Graves disease. TCRdb called the multiplex PCR reads again in MiXCR, with one record for every CDR3 protein. The sample has about 500,000 distinct CDR3 sequences, 16% seen once. These data also formed part of another study, on T cells in Graves' hyperthyroidism and ophthalmopathy.

The sample was peripheral blood mononuclear cells (PBMCs), taken at new diagnosis, from a patient treated with antithyroid drugs. The receptors were gathered from a middle-aged man with Graves disease. Each CDR3 is given with its conserved first and last residue. D genes are given only for firm matches. Clone sizes are given selectively: once, few, many, or a class where the clone is expanded.

many NA TRBJ2-1 TRBV5-1 16 CASSLAGGPYYNEQFF TGCGCCAGCAGCTTGGCCGGGGGGCCTTATTACAATGAGCAGTTCTTC
many NA TRBJ1-1 TRBV18 14 CASSPSKENTEAFF TGTGCCAGCTCACCATCCAAGGAGAACACTGAAGCTTTCTTT
many NA TRBJ2-7 TRBV28 13 CASSLEQGGVQYF TGTGCCAGCAGCCTCGAGCAGGGTGGGGTGCAGTACTTC
NA NA TRBJ2-7 TRBV28 12 CASSWGAYKQYF TGTGCCAGCAGTTGGGGGGCCTACAAGCAGTACTTC
many NA TRBJ2-7 TRBV10-2 12 CASSDKGPEQYF TGCGCCAGCAGTGATAAGGGGCCCGAGCAGTACTTC
many TRBD1 TRBJ2-5 TRBV28 13 CATRTGQRETQYF TGTGCCACCCGGACAGGCCAGCGGGAGACCCAGTACTTC
NA NA TRBJ1-5 TRBV20-1 16 CSARTTRRGGNQPQHF TGCAGTGCTAGAACCACCAGGAGGGGGGGCAATCAGCCCCAGCATTTT
NA NA TRBJ2-1 TRBV14 14 CASSQGRLGDEQFF TGTGCCAGCAGCCAAGGTCGGCTAGGAGATGAGCAGTTCTTC
many NA TRBJ2-3 TRBV11-2 16 CASSSLGWTSPDTQYF TGTGCCAGCAGCTCCTTAGGTTGGACTTCTCCAGATACGCAGTATTTT
many TRBD1 TRBJ2-4 TRBV27 18 CASRNLVRDRVAKNIQYF TGTGCCAGCCGAAACTTGGTCCGGGACAGGGTTGCCAAAAACATTCAGTACTTC
many NA TRBJ2-5 TRBV20-1 14 CSASPGGGPWAQYF TGCAGTGCTAGCCCCGGAGGGGGCCCCTGGGCCCAGTACTTC
NA NA TRBJ2-5 TRBV9 13 CASSVSATETQYF TGTGCCAGCAGCGTATCAGCCACCGAGACCCAGTACTTC
NA NA TRBJ1-5 TRBV6-2/TRBV6-3 13 CASSSAYREPQHF TGTGCCAGCAGTTCAGCGTATCGCGAGCCCCAGCATTTT
NA NA TRBJ2-1 TRBV29-1 14 CSVEYGPAGYEQFF TGCAGCGTTGAATATGGCCCCGCAGGGTATGAGCAGTTCTTC
NA NA TRBJ1-4 TRBV5-5 12 CASSYPEEKLFF TGTGCCAGCAGCTACCCAGAAGAAAAACTGTTTTTT
NA NA TRBJ2-6 TRBV7-3 22 CASSTEALRGQRVFSGANVLTF TGTGCCAGCAGCACCGAGGCCCTCCGGGGACAGCGGGTCTTTTCTGGGGCCAACGTCCTGACTTTC
NA NA TRBJ2-2 TRBV5-1 16 CASKEEADGLTGELFF TGCGCCAGCAAGGAGGAGGCGGACGGACTCACCGGGGAGCTGTTTTTT
many NA TRBJ2-1 TRBV24-1 15 CATSSGTFTYNEQFF TGTGCCACCAGCTCGGGGACTTTCACCTACAATGAGCAGTTCTTC
NA TRBD2 TRBJ2-5 TRBV14 15 CASSPGLFKEETQYF TGTGCCAGCAGCCCGGGACTATTTAAGGAAGAGACCCAGTACTTC
NA NA TRBJ2-5 TRBV20-1 12 CSTGPQQETQYF TGCAGTACCGGACCGCAACAAGAGACCCAGTACTTC
many NA TRBJ2-4 TRBV2 14 CASSEPRLKNIQYF TGTGCCAGCAGTGAACCTAGGCTCAAAAACATTCAGTACTTC
NA NA TRBJ1-1 TRBV4-1 18 CASSQDPPGEGVNTEAFF TGCGCCAGCAGCCAAGACCCCCCAGGGGAAGGGGTGAACACTGAAGCTTTCTTT
many TRBD2 TRBJ2-1 TRBV6-1 15 CASTRTSGDYNEQFF TGTGCCAGCACCCGAACTAGCGGGGATTACAATGAGCAGTTCTTC
few TRBD1 TRBJ2-2 TRBV2 15 CASSGQGADTGELFF TGTGCCAGCAGTGGACAGGGGGCGGACACCGGGGAGCTGTTTTTT
many NA TRBJ2-7 TRBV18 13 CASSPQGSYEQYF TGTGCCAGCAGTCCACAGGGCTCCTACGAGCAGTACTTC
many NA TRBJ2-5 TRBV6-1 15 CASSERAGTRQTQYF TGTGCCAGCAGTGAAAGGGCCGGGACAAGGCAGACCCAGTACTTC
many NA TRBJ2-1 TRBV7-9 15 CASRNLRVVENEQFF TGTGCCAGCCGAAATTTGAGGGTAGTGGAAAATGAGCAGTTCTTC
many NA TRBJ2-7 TRBV12-3/TRBV12-4 13 CASSLGGVYEQYF TGTGCCAGCAGTTTAGGGGGAGTCTACGAGCAGTACTTC
many NA TRBJ2-5 TRBV7-9 14 CASSLGGPQETQYF TGTGCCAGCAGCTTAGGGGGTCCCCAAGAGACCCAGTACTTC
NA NA TRBJ2-7 TRBV7-3 13 CASSLTSTLEQYF TGTGCCAGCAGCTTAACGAGTACCCTCGAGCAGTACTTC
few NA TRBJ2-2 TRBV10-3 16 CAISRGASSNTGELFF TGTGCCATCAGTAGAGGAGCGTCTTCGAACACCGGGGAGCTGTTTTTT
many NA TRBJ2-7 TRBV7-8 12 CHRGGSSYEQYF TGTCACCGGGGCGGGTCCTCCTACGAGCAGTACTTC
NA TRBD2 TRBJ2-3 TRBV12-3/TRBV12-4 14 CASSLAGAGDTQYF TGTGCCAGCAGTCTAGCGGGAGCGGGAGATACGCAGTATTTT
many TRBD2 TRBJ2-1 TRBV20-1 15 CKCLAGGSFYNEQFF TGCAAGTGCCTAGCGGGAGGTAGTTTTTACAATGAGCAGTTCTTC
few NA TRBJ1-2 TRBV25-1 14 CASSEWDTGYGYTF TGTGCCAGCAGTGAGTGGGACACAGGATATGGCTACACCTTC
NA NA TRBJ2-7 TRBV29-1 12 CGVEGRGYEQYF TGCGGCGTTGAGGGCAGGGGATACGAGCAGTACTTC
many NA TRBJ1-1 TRBV4-1 14 CASSQGPLNTEAFF TGCGCCAGCAGCCAAGGCCCGCTTAACACTGAAGCTTTCTTT
NA NA TRBJ2-2 TRBV19 14 CASSGGWRTGELFF TGTGCCAGTAGCGGAGGGTGGAGGACCGGGGAGCTGTTTTTT